The 32 T cell receptor beta chains in this list originate from one sample, sequenced in a study of blood T cell repertoires in COVID-19. Only in-frame clones appear in the TCRdb table, and some are missing; sequencing was by immunoSEQ multiplex PCR. Of 200,000 to 300,000 clones listed, 65% to 85% are singletons. Sequencing was done on a sample of peripheral blood. These receptors all stem from a woman older than 75 with acute or convalescent COVID-19.

The chain joins TRBV9 to TRBJ1-1; TRBD1 agrees at 7 bases. The CDR3 has 14 amino acids. Germline values: CDR1 SGDLS, CDR2 YYNGEE. The V and J ends lost 0 bases and 7 bases, in that order; junction bases with no gene match: 6. The CDR3: CASSVADRAIEAFF. CDR3 DNA: TGTGCCAGCAGCGTAGCTGACAGGGCAATTGAAGCTTTCTTT.

V usage is TRBV9 and J usage is TRBJ1-1, with D unclear. This CDR3 spans 13 amino acids. Trimming stripped 0 bases from V and 6 bases from J, with 9 bases between. In germline, CDR1 is SGDLS, CDR2 YYNGEE. The CDR3: CASSVATGAEAFF. CDR3 in DNA: TGTGCCAGCAGCGTAGCTACGGGAGCTGAAGCTTTCTTT.

The chain couples TRBV18 to TRBJ2-7, with D unclear. V lost 2 bases and J lost 4, with 6 bases in between. CDR3 length: 12 residues. Germline V lookup: CDR1 KGHSH, CDR2 LQKENI. This CDR3 reads CASSPGVYEQYF. CDR3 in DNA: TGTGCCAGCTCACCAGGAGTTTACGAGCAGTACTTC.

This sequence joins TRBV12-5 and TRBJ2-1; 9 nucleotides agree with TRBD1. Germline V lookup: CDR1 LGHNT, CDR2 FRNRAP. This CDR3 has 15 residues. The junction had 10 bases not matched to a gene; V was cut back by 7 bases and J by 6 bases. CDR3 region: CASAPGQGLGNEQFF. In nucleotides, the CDR3 is TGTGCTAGTGCCCCGGGACAGGGTTTAGGCAATGAGCAGTTCTTC.

Notes on this clone: The sample has other DNA sequences that encode this CDR3 too. The rearrangement links TRBV7-9 to TRBJ2-7; maybe TRBD2 (5 bases). Germline V gene lookup returns CDR1 SEHNR and CDR2 FQNEAQ (reference sequence). The ends were cut back, 5 bases at V and 2 bases at J, with 13 bases in the middle. The CDR3 totals 14 residues. For the CDR3, the DNA is TGTGCCAGCAGCCGTGGAGGTTTGGCCTACGAGCAGTACTTC. Protein product: CASSRGGLAYEQYF.

V gene TRBV5-4 combines with J gene TRBJ2-3; a possible D gene is TRBD1 (5 bases). The V end was cut by 4 bases, the J end by 2 bases, with 11 bases between. This CDR3 is 14 amino acids long. Germline lookup yields CDR1 SGHNT and CDR2 YYREEE (reference sequence). The chain's CDR3 is CASSGVGHTDTQYF. The CDR3 bases are TGTGCCAGCAGCGGGGTGGGGCACACAGATACGCAGTATTTT.

The chain recombines TRBV19 with TRBJ1-5, with 7 positions matching TRBD1. CDR1 and CDR2 from the germline V gene are LNHDA and SQIVND (reference sequence). After removal of 7 bases from V and 0 bases from J, the junction contained 9 bases not matched to a gene. The CDR3 sequence is 16 residues long. The CDR3 reads CASKGAGSSSNQPQHF. The CDR3 DNA sequence: TGTGCCAGTAAGGGGGCAGGGTCCTCTAGCAATCAGCCCCAGCATTTT.

The chain uses TRBV21-1 and TRBJ1-3; the table's TRBD1 call for D was not verified on the DNA. TRBV21-1 corresponds to a pseudogene. The CDR3 runs 16 residues. CDR3 protein: CASSKGLTGSGNTIYF. CDR3 bases: TGTGCCAGCAGCAAAGGACTCACAGGGTCTGGAAACACCATATATTTT.

The rearrangement links TRBV5-1 to TRBJ1-2; D may be TRBD1 (6 bases). The germline V gene encodes CDR1 SGHRS and CDR2 YFSETQ. The CDR3 runs to 16 residues. With 5 bases removed from V and 0 bases from J, the gap between germline ends came to 17 bases. The CDR3 region is CASSFNPGATNYGYTF. DNA of the CDR3: TGCGCCAGCAGTTTCAACCCAGGGGCGACTAACTATGGCTACACCTTC.

This clone was seen only a few times. This rearrangement joins TRBV2 to TRBJ1-4; maybe TRBD1 (6 bases). The CDR3 has 15 residues. Germline V gene sequence: CDR1 SNHLY, CDR2 FYNNEI. With 5 bases removed from V and 7 bases from J, the gap between germline ends came to 17 bases. CDR3 nucleotide sequence: TGTGCCAGCAGTACCCGGACAGTCCAATCTGAAAAACTGTTTTTT. It translates to CASSTRTVQSEKLFF. The whole variable domain, filled in from reference TRBV2 and TRBJ1-4, reads EPEVTQTPSHQVTQMGQEVILRCVPISNHLYFYWYRQILGQKVEFLVSFYNNEISEKSEIFDDQFSVERPDGSNFTLKIRSTKLEDSAMYFCASSTRTVQSEKLFFGSGTQLSVL.

The chain carries TRBV28 and TRBJ2-3, with 14 bases that match TRBD2. The CDR3 has 18 residues. Germline loops: CDR1 MDHEN, CDR2 SYDVKM. J lost 1 base, V lost 3 bases, and 6 bases had no gene match. For the CDR3, the DNA is TGTGCCAGCAGTTTGACTAGCGGGAGGGCCGGCGGCACAGATACGCAGTATTTT. Translation gives CASSLTSGRAGGTDTQYF.

This clone was observed a single time. J is TRBJ2-3 and V is TRBV12-1; TRBD2, the D gene given by the table, was not confirmed from the DNA. TRBV12-1 is a pseudogene locus. This CDR3 comprises 16 residues. The CDR3 sequence: CASSPRSGFCTDTQYF. CDR3 in DNA: TGTGCCAGCAGCCCGCGCTCGGGTTTTTGTACAGATACGCAGTATTTT.

The chain recombines TRBV15 with TRBJ1-1; 8 nucleotides line up with TRBD1. V trimming: 4 bases; J trimming: 6 bases; junction bases outside the gene matches: 7. Germline CDR1 is LNHNV and CDR2 is YYDKDF (reference sequence). CDR3 length: 14 amino acids. The CDR3 protein is CATSTGQGEPEAFF. CDR3 in DNA: TGTGCCACCAGCACCGGACAGGGCGAACCTGAAGCTTTCTTT.

In this sample, this clone turned up a few times. This sample includes further DNA sequences coding for the same CDR3. The J gene is TRBJ1-6, the V gene TRBV5-1; TRBD1 matches 10 bases. Germline V gene lookup returns CDR1 SGHRS and CDR2 YFSETQ. This CDR3 region has 15 residues. V shed 3 bases and J 6 bases; nucleotides not matched to a gene: 3. CDR3 nucleotide sequence: TGCGCCAGCAGCTGGGGACAGGGGCTTAATTCACCCCTCCACTTT. Translating gives CASSWGQGLNSPLHF.

The J gene is TRBJ1-1, the V gene TRBV18; no firm D call. Germline CDR1 KGHSH, CDR2 LQKENI. V was shortened by 3 bases and J by 1 base, with 15 bases between the two germline ends. The CDR3 is made up of 16 amino acids. CDR3 DNA: TGTGCCAGCTCACCCACCCTACCAGGAGGGAACACTGAAGCTTTCTTT. This sequence encodes CASSPTLPGGNTEAFF.

CDR3 DNA sequence: TGTGCCAGCAGCTTGCGGGAATCGACTAGCGGGAGTAACACCGGGGAGCTGTTTTTT. Translating it yields CASSLRESTSGSNTGELFF. The V call is TRBV7-7, the J call TRBJ2-2; TRBD2 matches at 12 bases. The CDR3 is 19 amino acids. Trimming cost V 3 bases and J 2 bases; bases outside gene matches: 10. CDR1 is SSHAT and CDR2 is FNYEAQ in the germline V gene (reference sequence).

The chain links TRBV28 to TRBJ2-5; TRBD1 matches at 8 bases. The CDR3 consists of 16 residues. Germline V gives CDR1 MDHEN, CDR2 SYDVKM. The V and J ends lost 5 bases and 5 bases, in that order; junction bases with no gene match: 13. CDR3 protein: CASSPPLQGAGETQYF. CDR3 sequence (DNA): TGTGCCAGCAGTCCTCCCCTTCAGGGGGCGGGGGAGACCCAGTACTTC.

In its sample, this clone was seen once. The chain couples TRBV29-1 to TRBJ1-1; 7 nucleotides align to TRBD1. Trimming removed 4 bases from V and 0 bases from J; junction bases left unmatched: 2. The CDR3 totals 13 residues. Germline CDR1 and CDR2: SQVTM and ANQGSEA. CDR3 sequence: CSVAGTVNTEAFF. For the CDR3, the DNA is TGCAGCGTTGCGGGGACAGTGAACACTGAAGCTTTCTTT. Full variable domain (rest looked up from reference TRBV29-1 and TRBJ1-1): SAVISQKPSRDICQRGTSLTIQCQVDSQVTMMFWYRQQPGQSLTLIATANQGSEATYESGFVIDKFPISRPNLTFSTLTVSNMSPEDSSIYLCSVAGTVNTEAFFGQGTRLTVV.

The chain employs TRBV5-1 and TRBJ1-1; no firm D call. The CDR3 loop spans 14 amino acids. Deletions cut 0 bases from V and 1 base from J, with 7 bases between. Germline values: CDR1 SGHRS, CDR2 YFSETQ. CDR3 sequence (DNA): TGCGCCAGCAGCTTGGAGTCGAGGAACACTGAAGCTTTCTTT. Amino acids: CASSLESRNTEAFF. The variable domain in full, with the rest retrieved from reference TRBV5-1 and TRBJ1-1, is KAGVTQTPRYLIKTRGQQVTLSCSPISGHRSVSWYQQTPGQGLQFLFEYFSETQRNKGNFPGRFSGRQFSNSRSEMNVSTLELGDSALYLCASSLESRNTEAFFGQGTRLTVV.

This clone was recorded once. This chain connects TRBV2 to TRBJ1-1; the D gene is possibly TRBD1 (5 bases). Trimming removed 6 bases from V and 1 base from J, with 9 bases in between. CDR3 length: 13 residues. Germline V gene lookup returns CDR1 SNHLY and CDR2 FYNNEI. The CDR3 spells CASRKQGNTEAFF. CDR3 sequence (DNA): TGTGCCAGCAGGAAGCAGGGGAACACTGAAGCTTTCTTT.

V is TRBV28 and J is TRBJ1-5; 8 bases fit TRBD1. Trimming took 1 base from V and 7 from J; bases not matched to a gene: 6. The CDR3 length is 15 residues. CDR1 MDHEN and CDR2 SYDVKM come from the germline V gene. The CDR3 coding sequence is TGTGCCAGCAGTTTATCAGGGGGCGAGGGACAGCCCCAGCATTTT. It translates to CASSLSGGEGQPQHF.

This clone was detected a few times. V and J are TRBV6-6 and TRBJ1-2; 7 bases align to TRBD1. CDR3 length equals 14 residues. The germline gives CDR1 MNHNY, CDR2 SVGAGI (reference sequence). With 5 bases clipped from V and 2 bases from J, the junction kept 5 bases outside the gene matches. The CDR3 sequence is CASSPLQGNYGYTF. The CDR3 nucleotides read TGTGCCAGCAGTCCTCTACAGGGGAACTATGGCTACACCTTC.

CDR3 residues: CSVERRVGTDTQYF. The CDR3 region has the DNA TGCAGCGTTGAACGCAGGGTAGGCACAGATACGCAGTATTTT. The chain combines TRBV29-1 with TRBJ2-3; a weak D match, TRBD1 (5 bases). The CDR3 runs to 14 residues. Trimming pared 2 bases from V and 1 base from J, leaving 10 bases between. The germline CDR1 and CDR2 sequences are SQVTM and ANQGSEA.

This clone has only a few counts. This chain connects TRBV28 to TRBJ1-1; D is uncertain. Trimming removed 7 bases at V and 7 bases at J, with 19 bases between. The CDR3 has 14 residues. From germline, CDR1 is MDHEN and CDR2 SYDVKM. The CDR3 loop is CASNLGGSENEAFF. As DNA, the CDR3 is TGTGCCAGCAACTTGGGAGGGAGCGAAAATGAAGCTTTCTTT.

The chain couples TRBV7-2 to TRBJ2-6, with TRBD1 as a possible D gene (5 bases). CDR1 is SGHTA and CDR2 is FQGNSA in the germline V gene. This CDR3 spans 17 amino acids. Trimming pared 2 bases from V and 0 bases from J, leaving 11 bases between. The CDR3 DNA sequence: TGTGCCAGCAGCTTATCATCGACAGACTCTGGGGCCAACGTCCTGACTTTC. Translating it yields CASSLSSTDSGANVLTF. Full variable domain (missing parts from reference TRBV7-2 and TRBJ2-6): GAGVSQSPSNKVTEKGKDVELRCDPISGHTALYWYRQSLGQGLEFLIYFQGNSAPDKSGLPSDRFSAERTGGSVSTLTIQRTQQEDSAVYLCASSLSSTDSGANVLTFGAGSRLTVL.

The gene calls are TRBV5-1 and TRBJ2-1; D possibly corresponds to TRBD2 (6 bases). Trimming removed 0 bases at V and 4 bases at J, with 14 bases between. The CDR3 is 16 amino acids. Germline CDR1 SGHRS, CDR2 YFSETQ. CDR3 loop: CASSLESGDVYNEQFF. CDR3 DNA sequence: TGCGCCAGCAGCTTGGAGTCGGGAGATGTTTACAATGAGCAGTTCTTC.

Only one count was recorded for this clone. The CDR3 region is CASSGQGKYEQYF. In nucleotides, the CDR3 is TGTGCCAGTTCGGGACAGGGGAAATACGAGCAGTACTTC. V gene TRBV6-5 combines with J gene TRBJ2-7; 10 bases are a match to TRBD1. V shed 9 bases, J shed 4 bases, and the junction held 6 bases outside the gene matches. The CDR3 is 13 residues long. Germline V gene lookup returns CDR1 MNHEY and CDR2 SVGAGI.

This clone has a single count. J is TRBJ2-3 and V is TRBV3-1 (or the pseudogene TRBV3-2), with 9 bases identical to TRBD2. V trimming: 0 bases; J trimming: 6 bases; junction bases outside the gene matches: 10. CDR1 is LGHDT, CDR2 YNNKEL, per germline (reference sequence). This CDR3 is 17 amino acids long. The CDR3 region is CASSQDGAGGPGDTQYF. The CDR3 region has the DNA TGTGCCAGCAGCCAAGACGGGGCGGGAGGGCCTGGCGATACGCAGTATTTT.

The rearrangement links TRBV30 to TRBJ2-1; 10 positions agree with TRBD2. Germline CDR1 GTSNPN, CDR2 SVGIG (reference sequence). This CDR3 region has 11 residues. The CDR3: CAPSGSDEQFF. The CDR3 DNA reads TGTGCTCCTAGCGGGAGCGATGAGCAGTTCTTC.

This clone was counted a few times. This chain connects TRBV7-9 to TRBJ2-1, with TRBD1 matching over 8 bases. V was clipped by 1 base and J by 2 bases; unmatched bases: 1. The CDR3 is 15 amino acids. Germline CDR1 and CDR2: SEHNR and FQNEAQ (reference sequence). CDR3 sequence: CASSLGDRTYNEQFF. CDR3 bases: TGTGCCAGCAGCTTAGGGGACAGGACCTACAATGAGCAGTTCTTC. Supplemented by reference TRBV7-9 and TRBJ2-1, the full variable domain reads DTGVSQNPRHKITKRGQNVTFRCDPISEHNRLYWYRQTLGQGPEFLTYFQNEAQLEKSRLLSDRFSAERPKGSFSTLEIQRTEQGDSAMYLCASSLGDRTYNEQFFGPGTRLTVL.

V and J are TRBV5-1 and TRBJ1-1; no reliable D call. CDR3 size: 13 residues. The germline V and J ends were trimmed by 0 bases and 11 bases, with 14 bases remaining between them. Germline V gives CDR1 SGHRS, CDR2 YFSETQ. The CDR3 is CASSLASGIGAFF. CDR3 DNA sequence: TGCGCCAGCAGCTTGGCCTCGGGGATTGGGGCTTTCTTT. Using reference TRBV5-1 and TRBJ1-1 for the parts outside the CDR3, the full variable domain is KAGVTQTPRYLIKTRGQQVTLSCSPISGHRSVSWYQQTPGQGLQFLFEYFSETQRNKGNFPGRFSGRQFSNSRSEMNVSTLELGDSALYLCASSLASGIGAFFGQGTRLTVV.

The CDR3: CASSLTPGNVNEKLFF. The CDR3 coding sequence is TGTGCCAGCAGTCTCACCCCAGGGAATGTCAATGAAAAACTGTTTTTT. The rearrangement uses TRBV28 and TRBJ1-4, with a weak D call TRBD1 (5 bases). This CDR3 comprises 16 residues. Germline V CDR1 and CDR2: MDHEN, SYDVKM. Deletions cut 5 bases from V and 5 bases from J, with 18 bases between.